The source of this TCR beta chain is a study of T cell responses to AZD1222 COVID-19 vaccine. Broader study findings: After two AZD1222 doses, spike-specific TCR breadth and depth rose versus day 0.

Repertoires were generated with immunoSEQ multiplex PCR, while TCRdb's copy carries only in-frame clones and drops some. The sample lists roughly 100,000 clones, roughly 90% occurring once. The CDR3 extends over 16 amino acids. The germline V gene encodes CDR1 MNHEY and CDR2 SVGAGI. The V and J ends lost 2 bases and 4 bases respectively, with 17 bases between them. As concerns this clone: Its specificity is not known.

The genes are TRBV6-5 and TRBJ1-2; D is perhaps TRBD1 (5 bases). The sequence was collected from an adult who received the AZD1222 COVID-19 vaccine. The sample consisted of peripheral blood, taken 28 days after the second AZD1222 dose. CDR3 sequence: CASSYLGGLGTYGYTF. The DNA for the CDR3 is TGTGCCAGCAGTTACCTCGGGGGACTGGGGACCTATGGCTACACCTTC.